This passage covers 2 T cell receptor beta chains from one sample sequenced in a study of beta chain features in type 1 diabetes. Findings and limits, study-wide: TCRB CDR3 length was moderately but significantly reduced in all four CD4+ subsets of Type 1 diabetes patients.

Their antigens are not known. Every bit of the isolated RNA underwent reverse transcription, so sequencing read expressed TCRB transcripts. The data were produced by immunoSEQ multiplex PCR, yet TCRdb's version contains in-frame clones alone and is incomplete. The table has 28,000 or so clones, about 61% seen once. Sequencing was done on a sample of Tregs from blood. These receptors were collected from a woman aged 30 to 39 with type 1 diabetes.

The gene calls are TRBV5-1 and TRBJ2-1; 11 positions match TRBD2. The germline V gene encodes CDR1 SGHRS and CDR2 YFSETQ. V was clipped by 5 bases and J by 5 bases; unmatched bases: 6. The length of the CDR3 is 15 residues. The CDR3, as DNA: TGCGCCAGCAGGACTATAGCGGGAGGGGACAATGAGCAGTTCTTC. It codes for CASRTIAGGDNEQFF.

This clone has a handful of counts. The V and J genes are TRBV7-8 and TRBJ1-2, with 9 bases that match TRBD1. Germline V lookup: CDR1 SGHVS, CDR2 FQNEAQ. V shed 5 bases, J shed 5 bases, and the junction held 3 bases outside the gene matches. The CDR3 has 13 amino acids. The CDR3 DNA reads TGTGCCAGCAGCCCGGGACAGGGATATGGCTACACCTTC. Amino acid sequence: CASSPGQGYGYTF. The full variable domain, completed using reference TRBV7-8 and TRBJ1-2, is GAGVSQSPRYKVAKRGQDVALRCDPISGHVSLFWYQQALGQGPEFLTYFQNEAQLDKSGLPSDRFFAERPEGSVSTLKIQRTQQEDSAVYLCASSPGQGYGYTFGSGTRLTVV.